One and the same sample provided the 4 T cell receptor beta chains below, sequenced in a study of vaccination effects on CD4 cells after COVID-19. Sequencing used immunoSEQ multiplex PCR; TCRdb keeps in-frame clones, though not all of them. The repertoire consists of 40,000 to 45,000 clones, with just over 75% occurring once and the leading ten covering about 10%. Their antigens remain unidentified. Within the ViraFEST assay, antigen-specific CD4+ T cells underwent expansion with viral peptide pools prior to sequencing. Subsequent to 10 days of culture, CD4+ T cells were isolated. According to the study, vaccine recipients showed no prior SARS-CoV-2 infection and negative nucleocapsid antibodies. The specimen was CD4+ T cells from PBMCs cultured with SARS-CoV-2 spike peptides, collected before COVID-19 vaccination. All receptors derive from a human donor who received a COVID-19 vaccine.

The chain employs TRBV12-3 or TRBV12-4 and TRBJ2-5; the D call may be TRBD1 or TRBD2 (5 bases each). CDR3 length: 13 residues. Trimming took off 6 bases at V and 5 bases at J, with 13 bases between the two ends. The CDR3 here is CASRRTGAETQYF. The DNA for the CDR3 is TGTGCCAGCAGGAGGACCGGGGCGGAGACCCAGTACTTC.

The chain joins TRBV23-1 to TRBJ1-5; perhaps TRBD1 as D (6 bases). TRBV23-1 is designated an ORF whose function remains uncertain. V was clipped by 0 bases and J by 6 bases, with 15 bases between them. CDR3 length: 16 amino acids. The CDR3 here is CASSQSPGRGGQPQHF. CDR3 coding DNA: TGCGCCAGCAGTCAATCCCCTGGGCGAGGGGGTCAGCCCCAGCATTTT.

This sequence joins TRBV24-1 and TRBJ1-2; 8 nucleotides line up with TRBD1. The germline CDR1 and CDR2 sequences are KGHDR and SFDVKD. V dropped 4 bases and J dropped 8; count of bases not matched to a gene: 8. The CDR3 has 14 residues. Written as DNA, the CDR3 is TGTGCCACCAGTGAGCCGACAGGGGTTGTCGGCTACACCTTC. Amino acid sequence: CATSEPTGVVGYTF.

This clone was seen a few times. This chain links TRBV19 with TRBJ1-5; the D gene is possibly TRBD1 (6 bases). V lost 5 bases to trimming and J lost 0 bases, with 11 bases between them. The CDR3 has 15 residues. CDR1 and CDR2 (germline): LNHDA, SQIVND (reference sequence). Written as DNA, the CDR3 is TGTGCCAGTAGTCCGGACAGTAATAGCAATCAGCCCCAGCATTTT. Residues: CASSPDSNSNQPQHF. Complete variable domain (other parts from reference TRBV19 and TRBJ1-5): DGGITQSPKYLFRKEGQNVTLSCEQNLNHDAMYWYRQDPGQGLRLIYYSQIVNDFQKGDIAEGYSVSREKKESFPLTVTSAQKNPTAFYLCASSPDSNSNQPQHFGDGTRLSIL.